This is a list of T cell receptor beta chains from one sample in a study of blood T cell repertoires in COVID-19. Clones were sequenced by immunoSEQ multiplex PCR, and TCRdb holds only the in-frame ones, with some missing. Among 110,000 to 150,000 clones listed, around 89% were seen once. Sequencing used peripheral blood. These receptors were taken from a woman of 80 years or more with acute or convalescent COVID-19. Each CDR3 is given with its conserved first and last residue. D genes are given only for firm matches. A row's size may be missing; if present it is once, few, many or a size class.

j_gene	v_gene	abundance	d_gene	CDR3nt	CDR3aa
TRBJ1-2	TRBV10-3	.	TRBD1	TGTGCCATCAGTGAGTCGACAGGGGGCTATGGCTACACCTTC	CAISESTGGYGYTF
TRBJ1-2	TRBV7-2	.	.	TGTGCCAGCAGTCGGAGGGAGGCTAACTATGGCTACACCTTC	CASSRREANYGYTF
TRBJ1-1	TRBV9	.	.	TGTGCCAGCAGCGTAGACGGGAGTAGGGGCGGAGGGGAAGCTTTCTTT	CASSVDGSRGGGEAFF
TRBJ1-3	TRBV7-9	once	TRBD1	TGTGCCAGCAGCTTTTCGACAGGGACATCTGGAAACACCATATATTTT	CASSFSTGTSGNTIYF
TRBJ1-3	TRBV7-6	.	.	TGTGCCAGCAGCTCCCAGGGCTCTGGAAACACCATATATTTT	CASSSQGSGNTIYF
TRBJ1-2	TRBV5-6	.	.	TGTGCCAGCACCAAAGACAGGTACTATGGCTACACCTTC	CASTKDRYYGYTF
TRBJ2-3	TRBV5-6	.	.	TGTGCCAGCAGCTTGTTACAGCTTCGAAACACAGATACGCAGTATTTT	CASSLLQLRNTDTQYF
TRBJ2-1	TRBV4-3	.	.	TGCGCCAGCAGCCAAGATTCGGCCGGGGGGCCCGTCAATGAGCAGTTCTTC	CASSQDSAGGPVNEQFF
TRBJ1-2	TRBV7-9	.	TRBD1	TGTGCCAGCAGCTCAACCGGGACAGGGGGCAATGGCTACACCTTC	CASSSTGTGGNGYTF
TRBJ1-1	TRBV5-6	.	.	TGTGCCAGCAGCCAGCGGCAAGGTGAAGCTTTCTTT	CASSQRQGEAFF
TRBJ2-1	TRBV7-3	.	.	TGTGCCAGCAGCTTATATCTAACCTCCTACAATGAGCAGTTCTTC	CASSLYLTSYNEQFF
TRBJ1-3	TRBV5-1	.	.	TGCGCCAGCAGCTTGGCCATTTCAGGGGCTGGAAACACCATATATTTT	CASSLAISGAGNTIYF
TRBJ2-1	TRBV18	.	TRBD1	TGTGCCAGCTCACCCTCGGGACAGGCCGACAATGAGCAGTTCTTC	CASSPSGQADNEQFF
TRBJ1-5	TRBV27	few	TRBD1	TGTGCCAGCAGTACGAAAGACAGGGGGCCCGCTCAGCCCCAGCATTTT	CASSTKDRGPAQPQHF
TRBJ1-1	TRBV4-3	.	TRBD1	TGCGCCAGCAGCCCATCCGACAGGGGCACTGAAGCTTTCTTT	CASSPSDRGTEAFF
TRBJ1-1	TRBV5-4	once	TRBD1	TGTGCCAGCAGCTTGGGACAGGGGGCTGAAGCTTTCTTT	CASSLGQGAEAFF
TRBJ1-1	TRBV6-5	.	TRBD1	TGTGCCAGCGGGACAGAGAACACTGAAGCTTTCTTT	CASGTENTEAFF
TRBJ1-4	TRBV20-1	.	.	TGCAGTGCTAGTGGCGGGACTCTTAGGGAAAAACTGTTTTTT	CSASGGTLREKLFF
TRBJ2-1	TRBV4-3	.	.	TGCGCCAGCAGCCAAGATATGAGTGGCTCCTACAATGAGCAGTTCTTC	CASSQDMSGSYNEQFF
TRBJ1-1	TRBV7-2	.	.	TGTGCCAGCAGCCCCGTTGTGGGTCGGGACACTGAAGCTTTCTTT	CASSPVVGRDTEAFF
TRBJ2-7	TRBV6-5	once	TRBD1	TGTGCCAGCAGTTACTCGGGACAGACGTACGAGCAGTACTTC	CASSYSGQTYEQYF
TRBJ1-1	TRBV5-8	.	.	TGTGCCAGCAGCTACCGACAGGCCCAGAACACTGAAGCTTTCTTT	CASSYRQAQNTEAFF
TRBJ2-3	TRBV30	.	TRBD2	TGTGCCTGGAGTGCTAGCGGGGGGGCCCCATTTTTAGATACGCAGTATTTT	CAWSASGGAPFLDTQYF
TRBJ1-2	TRBV6-5	.	.	TGTGCCAGCACTAGCAGGGGCGGCTATGGCTACACCTTC	CASTSRGGYGYTF
TRBJ2-1	TRBV9	few	.	TGTGCCAGCAGCGTAGCTACTGCTTCCTACAATGAGCAGTTCTTC	CASSVATASYNEQFF
TRBJ2-1	TRBV6-6	once	.	TGTGCCAGCAGTCCTCCAGGGGCTTCCTACAATGAGCAGTTCTTC	CASSPPGASYNEQFF
TRBJ1-5	TRBV2	.	TRBD1	TGTGCCAGCCCAGGGACAGACACAAGGCCCCAGCATTTT	CASPGTDTRPQHF
TRBJ2-3	TRBV4-2	.	.	TGTGCCAGCAGCCAAAATCTCGTTGCGGGGGCAGTCACAGATACGCAGTATTTT	CASSQNLVAGAVTDTQYF
TRBJ2-7	TRBV19	.	.	TGTGCCAGTAGTCGACAGCGATTCTCCTACGAGCAGTACTTC	CASSRQRFSYEQYF
TRBJ1-1	TRBV6-6	once	TRBD1	TGTGCCAGCAGTCCTGGACAGGCAGAAGCTTTCTTT	CASSPGQAEAFF
TRBJ2-1	TRBV6-2/TRBV6-3	.	TRBD1	TGTGCCAGCAGTTCTTCCGGGACAGGGGCACGCAATGAGCAGTTCTTC	CASSSSGTGARNEQFF
TRBJ2-7	TRBV18	.	.	TGTGCCAGCTCACCAGAACGGGGATCGGTCTCCTACGAGCAGTACTTC	CASSPERGSVSYEQYF
TRBJ2-2	TRBV3-1/TRBV3-2	once	.	TGTGCCAGCAGCCAAAGCTCAGGCACCGGCACCGGGGAGCTGTTTTTT	CASSQSSGTGTGELFF
TRBJ1-4	TRBV5-1	.	TRBD1	TGCGCCAGCAGCCAGGGACAGGGTAATGAAAAACTGTTTTTT	CASSQGQGNEKLFF
TRBJ1-1	TRBV6-5	.	.	TGTGCCACCCACTCAGGGCTATACACTGAAGCTTTCTTT	CATHSGLYTEAFF
TRBJ1-2	TRBV27	.	.	TGTGCCAGCAGTTTCAGGAATGAAAGAGGCTACACCTTC	CASSFRNERGYTF
TRBJ1-5	TRBV7-9	.	.	TGTGCCAGCAGCTCCCTCAATCAGCCCCAGCATTTT	CASSSLNQPQHF
TRBJ2-7	TRBV12-3/TRBV12-4	.	.	TGTGCCAGCAGGACGACAGGATCCTACGAGCAGTACTTC	CASRTTGSYEQYF
TRBJ1-5	TRBV5-6	.	TRBD1	TGTGCCAGCAGCCCATCGACAGGGGACAATCAGCCCCAGCATTTT	CASSPSTGDNQPQHF
TRBJ1-5	TRBV19	.	.	TGTGCCAGTAGTATAACTTCGGGTAGCAATCAGCCCCAGCATTTT	CASSITSGSNQPQHF
TRBJ1-2	TRBV6-5	.	TRBD1	TGTGCCAGCAGCCAACAGGGGTGGGATGGCTACACCTTC	CASSQQGWDGYTF
TRBJ1-1	TRBV7-9	.	TRBD1	TGTGCCAGCGGAACAGGGGGTTCAGCTGAAGCTTTCTTT	CASGTGGSAEAFF
TRBJ2-1	TRBV25-1	.	.	TGTGCCAGCAGTCACGGGGGTAAGCAGTTCTTC	CASSHGGKQFF
TRBJ2-4	TRBV6-5	.	.	TGTGCCAGCGGCCGGGATACGACCAAAAACATTCAGTACTTC	CASGRDTTKNIQYF
TRBJ1-3	TRBV6-6	.	TRBD1	TGTGCCAGCAGTCCGGACAGGGGGCCTGGAAACACCATATATTTT	CASSPDRGPGNTIYF
TRBJ1-2	TRBV12-3/TRBV12-4	.	.	TGTGCCAGCTCCTGGGGGGATGGCTACACCTTC	CASSWGDGYTF
TRBJ1-4	TRBV4-3	.	TRBD1	TGCGCCAGCAGCCAAGATTTCGGGACAGCAACTAATGAAAAACTGTTTTTT	CASSQDFGTATNEKLFF
TRBJ2-2	TRBV5-1	.	.	TGCGCCAGCACCCCAGACACATCCGGGGAGCTGTTTTTT	CASTPDTSGELFF
TRBJ2-2	TRBV5-1	.	.	TGCGCCAGCAGCTTAATAGCGGCTAACACCGGGGAGCTGTTTTTT	CASSLIAANTGELFF